Below, 30 T cell receptor beta chains from the same sample are listed, as sequenced in a study of T cell responses to AZD1222 COVID-19 vaccine (dated by TCRdb to about 2021). Libraries were constructed by the immunoSEQ multiplex PCR assay. Entries here come from immuneACCESS through TCRdb and include only in-frame sequences with V and J called. Some clones fail to appear in such tables; in the studies checked, an unresolved V gene covers under half of the shortfall, and the cause of the remainder is unknown. For this sample the table gives roughly 120,000 clones, of which around 90% were detected only once. 2.5% to 3% of the sample rests with the top ten. The time point label, as the study defines it: baseline before first vaccination. The sample consisted of peripheral blood, taken on day 0 of AZD1222 vaccination. The receptor source for this set is an adult in good health.

V usage is TRBV3-1 (or the pseudogene TRBV3-2) and J usage is TRBJ2-1; 12 bases match TRBD2. In germline, CDR1 is LGHDT, CDR2 YNNKEL (reference sequence). The CDR3 has 19 amino acids. Losses at the gene ends were 3 bases for V and 0 bases for J; bases not matched to a gene: 9. The CDR3 DNA follows: TGTGCCAGCAGCCACTCCGGGACTAGCGGGCCTGTCTCCTACAATGAGCAGTTCTTC. Its protein is CASSHSGTSGPVSYNEQFF.

In DNA form, the CDR3 reads TGTGCCAGCAGCTTAACAGGGGTGGATAATCAGCCCCAGCATTTT. Its protein product is CASSLTGVDNQPQHF. V is TRBV7-9 and J is TRBJ1-5; 7 bases agree with TRBD1. Germline assignment: CDR1 SEHNR and CDR2 FQNEAQ (reference sequence). The CDR3 totals 15 residues. The V gene end was trimmed by 2 bases and the J gene end by 4 bases; junction bases not matched to a gene: 5.

This sequence joins TRBV29-1 and TRBJ1-1, with a weak D call TRBD1 (5 bases). This CDR3 contains 13 residues. Between the trimmed V and J ends, which lost 6 bases and 3 bases, there was a span of 14 bases. Germline values: CDR1 SQVTM, CDR2 ANQGSEA. In nucleotides, the CDR3 is TGCAGCGTCACCCGGGGCGTCGACACTGAAGCTTTCTTT. Translating it yields CSVTRGVDTEAFF.

Notes on this clone: The junction departs from the called germline gene at one end, perhaps through a read error. The rearrangement uses TRBV4-1 and TRBJ2-7, with D possibly TRBD1 on 5 matching bases. This CDR3 spans 13 amino acids. The germline V gene has CDR1 MGHRA and CDR2 YSYEKL. The DNA for the CDR3 is TGCGCCAGCAGCCAAGAAAGAGCGACAGTCCTACTCTTC. It is translated as CASSQERATVLLF.

V usage is TRBV5-8 and J usage is TRBJ1-5, with a tentative D call TRBD1 (5 bases). There are 16 residues in the CDR3. Trimming shortened V by 4 bases and J by 4 bases, and 18 bases separated the two germline ends. CDR1 is SGHTS, CDR2 YDEGEE, per germline. The CDR3 is CASSPGEGSRNQPQHF. DNA of the CDR3: TGTGCCAGCAGCCCGGGGGAGGGGAGTAGGAATCAGCCCCAGCATTTT.

The gene calls are TRBV9 and TRBJ1-1, with D uncertain. Germline lookup yields CDR1 SGDLS and CDR2 YYNGEE. The CDR3 runs 15 residues. Trimming stripped 0 bases from V and 1 base from J, with 10 bases between. CDR3 nucleotides: TGTGCCAGCAGCGTAGACCCGACTACGAACACTGAAGCTTTCTTT. It encodes CASSVDPTTNTEAFF.

V is TRBV3-1 (or the pseudogene TRBV3-2) and J is TRBJ2-1, with D uncertain. Germline V lookup: CDR1 LGHDT, CDR2 YNNKEL (reference sequence). The CDR3 totals 15 residues. Between the trimmed V and J ends, which lost 4 bases and 0 bases, there was a span of 10 bases. CDR3 in amino acids: CASSPPIDSYNEQFF. The CDR3 DNA sequence: TGTGCCAGCAGCCCTCCGATTGACTCCTACAATGAGCAGTTCTTC.

This clone appeared a single time. The V call is TRBV6-1, the J call TRBJ2-2; the match to TRBD1 covers 8 bases. Germline values: CDR1 MNHNS, CDR2 SASEGT. J gave up 3 bases and V 0 bases, and 0 bases lay outside the gene matches. The CDR3 has 15 residues. The CDR3 here is CASSEATGDTGELFF. Here the CDR3 DNA reads TGTGCCAGCAGTGAAGCGACAGGGGACACCGGGGAGCTGTTTTTT.

J is TRBJ2-1 and V is TRBV7-3; 9 bases are shared with TRBD1. The CDR3 spans 15 residues. Germline CDR1 reads SGHTA; CDR2 reads FQGTGA. J gave up 5 bases and V 4 bases, and 6 bases lay outside the gene matches. The CDR3 DNA reads as TGTGCCAGCAGCTCCCCGACAGGGGGGAACAATGAGCAGTTCTTC. Its protein product is CASSSPTGGNNEQFF. The variable domain in full, with the rest retrieved from reference TRBV7-3 and TRBJ2-1, is GAGVSQTPSNKVTEKGKYVELRCDPISGHTALYWYRQSLGQGPEFLIYFQGTGAADDSGLPNDRFFAVRPEGSVSTLKIQRTERGDSAVYLCASSSPTGGNNEQFFGPGTRLTVL.

The rearrangement uses TRBV9 and TRBJ2-3; D gene ambiguous. The CDR3 extends over 14 amino acids. Germline V lookup: CDR1 SGDLS, CDR2 YYNGEE. V lost 5 bases and J 6 bases, leaving 16 bases between the germline ends. The CDR3 DNA is TGTGCCAGCAGTCTGGCGGCCGGTGGGGATACGCAGTATTTT. Translated: CASSLAAGGDTQYF.

The V call is TRBV3-1 (or the pseudogene TRBV3-2), the J call TRBJ1-1; the D is unclear. The V gene lost 4 bases and the J gene lost 4 bases, with 10 bases spanning the gap. This CDR3 spans 13 amino acids. CDR1 LGHDT and CDR2 YNNKEL come from the germline V gene (reference sequence). The chain's CDR3 is CASSLAVPTEAFF. In DNA, the CDR3 is TGTGCCAGCAGCCTAGCAGTGCCCACTGAAGCTTTCTTT.

The CDR3: CASSPTAPWTSGPANEQFF. The DNA for the CDR3 is TGTGCCAGCAGTCCTACAGCCCCATGGACTAGCGGGCCTGCCAATGAGCAGTTCTTC. The rearrangement uses TRBV2 and TRBJ2-1, with TRBD2 matching over 11 bases. V dropped 5 bases and J dropped 6; count of bases not matched to a gene: 18. Germline CDR1 reads SNHLY; CDR2 reads FYNNEI. The CDR3 sequence is 19 residues long.

This rearrangement joins TRBV7-6 to TRBJ2-2; D possibly matches TRBD1 or TRBD2 (6 bases each). V gave up 5 bases and J gave up 3 bases, with 10 bases separating them. Germline loops: CDR1 SGHVS, CDR2 FNYEAQ. The CDR3 is made up of 14 amino acids. The DNA for the CDR3 is TGTGCCAGCAGCAGGAGGGGGGACACCGGGGAGCTGTTTTTT. Protein sequence: CASSRRGDTGELFF.

The chain has TRBV29-1 and TRBJ1-4; D not resolved. Trimming shortened V by 5 bases and J by 4 bases, and 20 bases separated the two germline ends. The CDR3 spans 16 residues. Per the germline V gene, CDR1 is SQVTM and CDR2 is ANQGSEA. CDR3: CSVTTLARIGNEKLFF. The CDR3 bases are TGCAGCGTTACTACCCTGGCCCGGATTGGTAATGAAAAACTGTTTTTT.

The rearrangement uses TRBV7-8 and TRBJ2-3; tentative D call: TRBD2 (5 bases). The CDR3 runs to 13 residues. Germline V gene lookup returns CDR1 SGHVS and CDR2 FQNEAQ. Trimming cost V 8 bases and J 1 base, with 10 bases left between them. CDR3 DNA: TGTGCCAGCTTGCTAGCAGGCACAGATACGCAGTATTTT. This sequence encodes CASLLAGTDTQYF. Full variable domain (remainder filled in from reference TRBV7-8 and TRBJ2-3): GAGVSQSPRYKVAKRGQDVALRCDPISGHVSLFWYQQALGQGPEFLTYFQNEAQLDKSGLPSDRFFAERPEGSVSTLKIQRTQQEDSAVYLCASLLAGTDTQYFGPGTRLTVL.

CDR3 amino acids: CASSGVETQYF. The CDR3 coding sequence is TGTGCCAGCTCAGGGGTAGAGACCCAGTACTTC. The chain combines TRBV2 with TRBJ2-5; D may be TRBD1 (6 bases). The CDR3 runs to 11 residues. CDR1 SNHLY and CDR2 FYNNEI come from the germline V gene. The V end lost 8 bases, the J end lost 4 bases, and 8 bases lay between the germline ends.

This clone has only one observation. This rearrangement joins TRBV13 to TRBJ1-2; D is perhaps TRBD1 (5 bases). CDR1 and CDR2 from the germline V gene are PRHDT and FYEKMQ (reference sequence). The CDR3 is made up of 15 amino acids. Trimming took 4 bases from V and 3 from J, leaving 15 bases between them. This chain's CDR3 is CASSSAGRRDYGYTF. Here the CDR3 DNA reads TGTGCCAGCAGCTCAGCGGGGCGTCGAGACTATGGCTACACCTTC.

This clone was seen once. The rearrangement uses TRBV10-3 and TRBJ2-1; TRBD2 matches 15 bases. The length of the CDR3 is 20 residues. Per germline, CDR1 ENHRY and CDR2 SYGVKD. V gave up 7 bases and J gave up 0 bases; unmatched junction bases: 13. CDR3 in DNA: TGTGCCATCAAGGGTTCCCCGGGACTAGCGGGAGGAATCTCCTACAATGAGCAGTTCTTC. Its translation is CAIKGSPGLAGGISYNEQFF.

The chain carries TRBV6-6 and TRBJ2-3; 7 bases are a match to TRBD1. This CDR3 region has 18 residues. With V trimmed by 5 bases and J by 0 bases, 14 bases remained unmatched. The V gene's germline CDR1 is MNHNY and CDR2 SVGAGI (reference sequence). DNA of the CDR3: TGTGCCAGCAGTCCGAGGGGGCAGGGGCGGCATAGCACAGATACGCAGTATTTT. Amino acids: CASSPRGQGRHSTDTQYF.

The chain uses TRBV9 and TRBJ1-6; D not resolved. Germline V lookup: CDR1 SGDLS, CDR2 YYNGEE. The CDR3 length is 13 residues. With 6 bases removed from V and 5 bases from J, the gap between germline ends came to 9 bases. The CDR3 DNA reads as TGTGCCAGCAACTATGGTAATAATTCACCCCTCCACTTT. Its protein product is CASNYGNNSPLHF.

V usage is TRBV29-1 and J usage is TRBJ1-1; 11 bases map to TRBD1. This CDR3 has 17 residues. V lost 0 bases to trimming and J lost 2 bases; unmatched junction nucleotides: 8. The germline CDR1 and CDR2 sequences are SQVTM and ANQGSEA. The CDR3 nucleotides are TGCAGCGTTGAAGATGAGGACAGGGGGCTAAGAAACACTGAAGCTTTCTTT. This encodes CSVEDEDRGLRNTEAFF.

The CDR3 loop is CAIRADRGKIYEQYF. CDR3 sequence (DNA): TGTGCCATCAGGGCGGACAGGGGAAAGATCTACGAGCAGTACTTC. The chain carries TRBV10-3 and TRBJ2-7, with 9 bases aligning to TRBD1. Per the germline V gene, CDR1 is ENHRY and CDR2 is SYGVKD. The J segment lost 3 bases and the V segment lost 6 bases, leaving 9 bases of the junction unmatched. The CDR3 loop spans 15 amino acids.

This chain connects TRBV27 to TRBJ2-6, with a possible D match to TRBD2 (6 bases). There are 16 residues in the CDR3. Between the trimmed V and J ends, which lost 4 bases and 1 base, there was a span of 11 bases. Germline CDR1 reads MNHEY; CDR2 reads SMNVEV (reference sequence). The CDR3 protein is CASSSVGGSGANVLTF. The CDR3 bases are TGTGCCAGCAGTTCCGTTGGGGGGTCTGGGGCCAACGTCCTGACTTTC. Variable domain in full (rest from reference TRBV27 and TRBJ2-6): EAQVTQNPRYLITVTGKKLTVTCSQNMNHEYMSWYRQDPGLGLRQIYYSMNVEVTDKGDVPEGYKVSRKEKRNFPLILESPSPNQTSLYFCASSSVGGSGANVLTFGAGSRLTVL.

This clone occurred a few times. The CDR3 bases are TGTGCCACCAGGGCAGAGTCGGAAGAGACCCAGTACTTC. As protein: CATRAESEETQYF. The chain has TRBV24-1 and TRBJ2-5, with D unresolved. CDR1 KGHDR and CDR2 SFDVKD come from the germline V gene. CDR3 size: 13 residues. Trimming pared 7 bases from V and 3 bases from J, leaving 11 bases between.

The genes are TRBV25-1 and TRBJ1-5; D gene unclear. V lost 4 bases and J lost 4, with 11 bases in between. Germline loops: CDR1 MGHDK, CDR2 SYGVNS. The CDR3 runs to 14 residues. The CDR3 is CASSAAGHNQPQHF. CDR3 in DNA: TGTGCCAGCAGTGCGGCAGGCCATAATCAGCCCCAGCATTTT.

This chain links TRBV7-9 with TRBJ1-1; no firm D call. This CDR3 comprises 11 residues. Germline lookup yields CDR1 SEHNR and CDR2 FQNEAQ (reference sequence). V was pared by 5 bases and J by 8 bases, with 9 bases between. CDR3 bases: TGTGCCAGCAGCCCTGACGAGGAAGCTTTCTTT. This encodes CASSPDEEAFF.

CDR3 coding DNA: TGTGCCAGCAGCGAGGGACTAGCGACCTACGAGCAGTACTTC. Translated, it gives CASSEGLATYEQYF. This chain connects TRBV9 to TRBJ2-7, with 10 bases identical to TRBD2. The ends lost 3 bases at V and 2 bases at J; junction bases unmatched: 2. The CDR3 covers 14 residues. Per germline, CDR1 SGDLS and CDR2 YYNGEE.

The chain links TRBV6-5 to TRBJ2-7; 7 nucleotides match TRBD1. There are 13 residues in the CDR3. Germline CDR1 and CDR2: MNHEY and SVGAGI. V dropped 10 bases and J dropped 2; count of bases not matched to a gene: 8. CDR3 sequence: CANRRDSTYEQYF. CDR3 in DNA: TGTGCCAACCGCCGGGACAGCACCTACGAGCAGTACTTC.

The chain joins TRBV5-8 to TRBJ2-5; 13 bases map to TRBD2. V dropped 1 base and J dropped 5; count of bases not matched to a gene: 11. The CDR3 spans 18 residues. Germline assignment: CDR1 SGHTS and CDR2 YDEGEE. The CDR3 sequence: CASSLYEGLAGPYETQYF. The CDR3 nucleotides are TGTGCCAGCAGCTTGTATGAGGGACTAGCGGGGCCATATGAGACCCAGTACTTC.

The V call is TRBV6-5, the J call TRBJ2-7; D is ambiguous. CDR1 is MNHEY and CDR2 is SVGAGI in the germline V gene. This CDR3 has 13 residues. Trimming removed 6 bases at V and 2 bases at J, with 11 bases between. The CDR3 DNA reads TGTGCCAGCAGACCCGACACGGCCTACGAGCAGTACTTC. It codes for CASRPDTAYEQYF.